These T cell receptor beta chains were read from a single sample in a study of human T cells and chemical hapten exposure. TCRdb processed the RACE reads anew with MiXCR; each CDR3 protein has one entry. Of 300,000 to 400,000 distinct CDR3 sequences listed, approximately 6.9% were seen once; the top ten hold approximately 8%. Here the sequenced sample was whole blood, taken in connection with sensitization to the hapten diphenylcyclopropenone (DPC). The receptors derive from a woman aged 18-29 years with alopecia areata. Some clones in this sample may be carry-over from other donors' samples. The CDR3 runs from the conserved cysteine through the conserved F or W. The D gene is left open where the match is weak. Rows give clone size only sometimes, using once, few, many, or a class for an expanded clone.

clone size: NA
D gene: NA
CDR3 length: 12
J gene: TRBJ1-2
V gene: TRBV2
CDR3 protein: CASSGGTYGYTF
CDR3 DNA: TGTGCCAGCAGTGGGGGAACCTATGGCTACACCTTC

clone size: many
D gene: TRBD1
CDR3 length: 13
J gene: TRBJ2-7
V gene: TRBV27
CDR3 protein: CASSLWTGDEQYF
CDR3 DNA: TGTGCCAGCAGTTTATGGACAGGGGACGAGCAGTACTTC

clone size: NA
D gene: TRBD1
CDR3 length: 14
J gene: TRBJ1-1
V gene: TRBV7-9
CDR3 protein: CASSFPAGQGEAFF
CDR3 DNA: TGTGCCAGCAGCTTCCCCGCGGGACAGGGAGAAGCTTTCTTT

clone size: many
D gene: NA
CDR3 length: 13
J gene: TRBJ2-7
V gene: TRBV21-1
CDR3 protein: CASRTGQGSEQYF
CDR3 DNA: TGTGCCAGCAGGACCGGACAGGGCTCCGAGCAGTACTTC

clone size: few
D gene: NA
CDR3 length: 17
J gene: TRBJ2-3
V gene: TRBV7-9
CDR3 protein: CASSFLRRGKYTDTQYF
CDR3 DNA: TGTGCCAGCAGCTTCTTAAGACGGGGAAAATACACAGATACGCAGTATTTT

clone size: NA
D gene: NA
CDR3 length: 12
J gene: TRBJ1-1
V gene: TRBV7-2
CDR3 protein: CASSFAGIEAFF
CDR3 DNA: TGTGCCAGCAGCTTTGCAGGGATTGAAGCTTTCTTT

clone size: NA
D gene: NA
CDR3 length: 14
J gene: TRBJ1-3
V gene: TRBV20-1
CDR3 protein: CSARQAVSGNTIYF
CDR3 DNA: TGCAGTGCTAGGCAGGCCGTCTCTGGAAACACCATATATTTT

clone size: NA
D gene: NA
CDR3 length: 15
J gene: TRBJ1-1
V gene: TRBV12-3/TRBV12-4
CDR3 protein: CASSVRGSLDTEAFF
CDR3 DNA: TGTGCCAGCAGTGTTCGCGGGTCTCTGGACACTGAAGCTTTCTTT

clone size: many
D gene: NA
CDR3 length: 18
J gene: TRBJ2-7
V gene: TRBV6-2/TRBV6-3
CDR3 protein: CASSYPTLGTEEGYEQYF
CDR3 DNA: TGTGCCAGCAGTTACCCGACCCTAGGGACCGAGGAAGGGTACGAGCAGTACTTC

clone size: many
D gene: TRBD1
CDR3 length: 15
J gene: TRBJ2-1
V gene: TRBV7-9
CDR3 protein: CASSTRDRVYNEQFF
CDR3 DNA: TGTGCCAGCAGCACCCGGGACAGGGTCTACAATGAGCAGTTCTTC

clone size: NA
D gene: NA
CDR3 length: 13
J gene: TRBJ2-5
V gene: TRBV28
CDR3 protein: CASSSVSRETQYF
CDR3 DNA: TGTGCCAGCAGCTCTGTTTCCCGAGAGACCCAGTACTTC

clone size: few
D gene: NA
CDR3 length: 11
J gene: TRBJ1-4
V gene: TRBV2
CDR3 protein: CASIAGWELFF
CDR3 DNA: TGTGCCAGCATAGCCGGGTGGGAACTGTTTTTT

clone size: few
D gene: TRBD1
CDR3 length: 12
J gene: TRBJ1-4
V gene: TRBV29-1
CDR3 protein: CSGMTGREKLFF
CDR3 DNA: TGCAGCGGGATGACAGGGAGAGAAAAACTGTTTTTT

clone size: many
D gene: TRBD2
CDR3 length: 15
J gene: TRBJ2-3
V gene: TRBV20-1
CDR3 protein: CSAGERGGHFDTQYF
CDR3 DNA: TGCAGTGCGGGGGAGCGGGGGGGCCATTTTGATACGCAGTATTTT

clone size: many
D gene: TRBD2
CDR3 length: 14
J gene: TRBJ2-1
V gene: TRBV6-2/TRBV6-3
CDR3 protein: CASTVAGDYNEQFF
CDR3 DNA: TGTGCCAGCACCGTAGCGGGGGATTACAATGAGCAGTTCTTC

clone size: many
D gene: NA
CDR3 length: 14
J gene: TRBJ2-7
V gene: TRBV5-1
CDR3 protein: CASSLDREEGPQYF
CDR3 DNA: TGCGCCAGCAGCTTGGATCGGGAAGAGGGGCCGCAGTACTTC

clone size: many
D gene: NA
CDR3 length: 15
J gene: TRBJ2-3
V gene: TRBV5-1
CDR3 protein: CASTLIHSSTDTQYF
CDR3 DNA: TGCGCCAGCACCTTGATTCATAGTAGCACAGATACGCAGTATTTT

clone size: NA
D gene: NA
CDR3 length: 15
J gene: TRBJ2-2
V gene: TRBV12-3/TRBV12-4
CDR3 protein: CASSFRTRGTGELFF
CDR3 DNA: TGTGCCAGCAGTTTTAGGACCCGGGGCACCGGGGAGCTGTTTTTT

clone size: many
D gene: NA
CDR3 length: 14
J gene: TRBJ2-7
V gene: TRBV6-2/TRBV6-3
CDR3 protein: CASSYSSTSYEQYF
CDR3 DNA: TGTGCCAGCAGTTACTCGAGCACTTCCTACGAGCAGTACTTC

clone size: few
D gene: TRBD1
CDR3 length: 15
J gene: TRBJ1-3
V gene: TRBV28
CDR3 protein: CASSGQGFSGNTIYF
CDR3 DNA: TGTGCCAGCAGTGGACAGGGCTTCTCTGGAAACACCATATATTTT

clone size: few
D gene: TRBD2
CDR3 length: 17
J gene: TRBJ2-3
V gene: TRBV7-9
CDR3 protein: CASSFDERGAVTDTQYF
CDR3 DNA: TGTGCCAGCAGCTTTGACGAGCGGGGGGCCGTCACAGATACGCAGTATTTT

clone size: many
D gene: NA
CDR3 length: 14
J gene: TRBJ1-5
V gene: TRBV15
CDR3 protein: CATSRGTKAVSQHF
CDR3 DNA: TGTGCCACCAGCAGAGGGACAAAGGCGGTGTCCCAGCATTTT

clone size: many
D gene: NA
CDR3 length: 17
J gene: TRBJ2-2
V gene: TRBV4-2
CDR3 protein: CASSQKSGGRDTGELFF
CDR3 DNA: TGTGCCAGCAGCCAAAAGTCCGGGGGCAGGGACACCGGGGAGCTGTTTTTT

clone size: NA
D gene: TRBD2
CDR3 length: 16
J gene: TRBJ2-3
V gene: TRBV6-5
CDR3 protein: CASSYSKRGGTDTQYF
CDR3 DNA: TGTGCCAGCAGTTACTCGAAGCGGGGGGGCACAGATACGCAGTATTTT

clone size: few
D gene: TRBD1
CDR3 length: 15
J gene: TRBJ2-7
V gene: TRBV7-9
CDR3 protein: CASSQGQGLTYEQYF
CDR3 DNA: TGTGCCAGCAGCCAGGGACAGGGGCTTACCTACGAGCAGTACTTC

clone size: NA
D gene: NA
CDR3 length: 14
J gene: TRBJ1-1
V gene: TRBV11-1
CDR3 protein: CASSWGREDTEAFF
CDR3 DNA: TGTGCCAGCAGCTGGGGACGGGAGGACACTGAAGCTTTCTTT

clone size: many
D gene: NA
CDR3 length: 18
J gene: TRBJ2-1
V gene: TRBV7-2
CDR3 protein: CASSLGGPSDRSYNEQFF
CDR3 DNA: TGTGCCAGCAGCTTAGGAGGCCCTTCAGATCGCTCCTACAATGAGCAGTTCTTC

clone size: few
D gene: NA
CDR3 length: 13
J gene: TRBJ1-3
V gene: TRBV4-1
CDR3 protein: CASSHSNSDTIYF
CDR3 DNA: TGCGCCAGCAGCCACTCGAACAGTGACACCATATATTTT

clone size: many
D gene: NA
CDR3 length: 13
J gene: TRBJ1-3
V gene: TRBV29-1
CDR3 protein: CSVEQWSGNTIYF
CDR3 DNA: TGCAGCGTTGAGCAGTGGTCTGGAAACACCATATATTTT

clone size: NA
D gene: NA
CDR3 length: 14
J gene: TRBJ2-7
V gene: TRBV5-1
CDR3 protein: CASRISGGPYEQYF
CDR3 DNA: TGCGCCAGCAGGATTTCGGGGGGCCCCTACGAGCAGTACTTC

clone size: many
D gene: NA
CDR3 length: 14
J gene: TRBJ1-5
V gene: TRBV20-1
CDR3 protein: CSASSGAVNQPQHF
CDR3 DNA: TGCAGTGCTAGCAGCGGGGCAGTTAATCAGCCCCAGCATTTT

clone size: NA
D gene: TRBD1
CDR3 length: 12
J gene: TRBJ2-7
V gene: TRBV20-1
CDR3 protein: CSASGQGIEQYF
CDR3 DNA: TGCAGTGCATCCGGACAGGGGATCGAGCAGTACTTC

clone size: few
D gene: NA
CDR3 length: 14
J gene: TRBJ2-3
V gene: TRBV29-1
CDR3 protein: CSVEDRLAEGTQYF
CDR3 DNA: TGCAGCGTTGAAGATCGCCTAGCCGAGGGTACGCAGTATTTT

clone size: many
D gene: NA
CDR3 length: 14
J gene: TRBJ1-6
V gene: TRBV20-1
CDR3 protein: CSARDYRVASPLHF
CDR3 DNA: TGCAGTGCTAGAGATTATCGGGTGGCATCACCCCTCCACTTT

clone size: NA
D gene: TRBD1
CDR3 length: 14
J gene: TRBJ1-5
V gene: TRBV12-3/TRBV12-4
CDR3 protein: CASAQGNSNQPQHF
CDR3 DNA: TGTGCCAGCGCACAGGGGAATAGCAATCAGCCCCAGCATTTT

clone size: many
D gene: TRBD1
CDR3 length: 13
J gene: TRBJ1-2
V gene: TRBV20-1
CDR3 protein: CSSGQGLGYGYTF
CDR3 DNA: TGCAGTTCCGGACAGGGTTTAGGCTATGGCTACACCTTC

clone size: NA
D gene: NA
CDR3 length: 15
J gene: TRBJ1-2
V gene: TRBV27
CDR3 protein: CASSPALQVNYGYTF
CDR3 DNA: TGTGCCAGCAGCCCCGCTTTACAGGTGAACTATGGCTACACCTTC

clone size: few
D gene: TRBD1
CDR3 length: 16
J gene: TRBJ1-2
V gene: TRBV4-3
CDR3 protein: CASSQDRDRGNYGYTF
CDR3 DNA: TGCGCCAGCAGCCAAGACAGGGACAGGGGCAACTATGGCTACACCTTC

clone size: NA
D gene: NA
CDR3 length: 17
J gene: TRBJ2-1
V gene: TRBV7-2
CDR3 protein: CASSLKQGSTTNNEQFF
CDR3 DNA: TGTGCCAGCAGCCTGAAACAGGGTTCCACCACTAACAATGAGCAGTTCTTC

clone size: many
D gene: TRBD2
CDR3 length: 15
J gene: TRBJ2-3
V gene: TRBV27
CDR3 protein: CASNHRGLDDVTQYF
CDR3 DNA: TGTGCCAGCAATCATAGGGGACTAGACGATGTTACGCAGTATTTT

clone size: many
D gene: NA
CDR3 length: 14
J gene: TRBJ1-5
V gene: TRBV12-3/TRBV12-4
CDR3 protein: CASRAQGSNQPQHF
CDR3 DNA: TGTGCCAGCAGGGCACAGGGTTCCAATCAGCCCCAGCATTTT

clone size: few
D gene: NA
CDR3 length: 14
J gene: TRBJ1-1
V gene: TRBV5-1
CDR3 protein: CASSYGAWGTEAFF
CDR3 DNA: TGCGCCAGCAGCTACGGGGCCTGGGGGACTGAAGCTTTCTTT

clone size: few
D gene: TRBD1
CDR3 length: 15
J gene: TRBJ2-3
V gene: TRBV7-2
CDR3 protein: CASSSTRGQTDTQYF
CDR3 DNA: TGTGCCAGCAGCTCAACTAGGGGGCAGACAGATACGCAGTATTTT

clone size: few
D gene: NA
CDR3 length: 16
J gene: TRBJ2-5
V gene: TRBV21-1
CDR3 protein: CASSKQVRCSQETQYF
CDR3 DNA: TGTGCCAGCAGCAAGCAGGTCCGATGTTCCCAAGAGACCCAGTACTTC

clone size: NA
D gene: NA
CDR3 length: 15
J gene: TRBJ2-5
V gene: TRBV7-2
CDR3 protein: CASSLSPVLQETQYF
CDR3 DNA: TGTGCCAGCAGCCTAAGCCCGGTTCTACAAGAGACCCAGTACTTC

clone size: NA
D gene: NA
CDR3 length: 17
J gene: TRBJ2-1
V gene: TRBV12-3/TRBV12-4
CDR3 protein: CASSLEGSQAGYNEQFF
CDR3 DNA: TGTGCCAGCAGTTTGGAGGGGTCTCAGGCGGGTTACAATGAGCAGTTCTTC

clone size: many
D gene: NA
CDR3 length: 14
J gene: TRBJ1-6
V gene: TRBV12-3/TRBV12-4
CDR3 protein: CASTPSGQYSPLHF
CDR3 DNA: TGTGCCAGCACCCCATCGGGCCAGTATTCACCCCTCCACTTT

clone size: few
D gene: NA
CDR3 length: 12
J gene: TRBJ2-3
V gene: TRBV5-1
CDR3 protein: CASSLTPDTQYF
CDR3 DNA: TGCGCCAGCAGCTTGACCCCAGATACGCAGTATTTT

clone size: few
D gene: NA
CDR3 length: 11
J gene: TRBJ2-1
V gene: TRBV12-3/TRBV12-4
CDR3 protein: CASGMSTEQFF
CDR3 DNA: TGTGCCAGCGGTATGAGTACTGAGCAGTTCTTC

clone size: few
D gene: NA
CDR3 length: 16
J gene: TRBJ1-4
V gene: TRBV15
CDR3 protein: CATSSHAGATNEKLFF
CDR3 DNA: TGTGCCACCAGCAGTCACGCGGGAGCGACTAATGAAAAACTGTTTTTT

clone size: few
D gene: TRBD2
CDR3 length: 16
J gene: TRBJ2-3
V gene: TRBV20-1
CDR3 protein: CSARDPSGRFTDTQYF
CDR3 DNA: TGCAGTGCTAGAGATCCGAGCGGGAGATTCACAGATACGCAGTATTTT

clone size: many
D gene: NA
CDR3 length: 15
J gene: TRBJ1-1
V gene: TRBV11-2
CDR3 protein: CASSLVSPLGTEAFF
CDR3 DNA: TGTGCCAGCAGCTTAGTCTCTCCACTGGGCACTGAAGCTTTCTTT

clone size: few
D gene: NA
CDR3 length: 17
J gene: TRBJ2-5
V gene: TRBV6-5
CDR3 protein: CASSYSSGRRAQETQYF
CDR3 DNA: TGTGCCAGCAGTTACTCGTCTGGGAGGAGGGCACAAGAGACCCAGTACTTC

clone size: few
D gene: NA
CDR3 length: 13
J gene: TRBJ2-7
V gene: TRBV2
CDR3 protein: CASTEGKAYEQYF
CDR3 DNA: TGTGCCAGCACCGAGGGGAAGGCCTACGAGCAGTACTTC

clone size: NA
D gene: NA
CDR3 length: 14
J gene: TRBJ1-1
V gene: TRBV4-2
CDR3 protein: CASSQDTGIDEAFF
CDR3 DNA: TGTGCCAGCAGCCAAGATACCGGGATTGATGAAGCTTTCTTT